This T cell receptor (beta chain) was found in a study of radiotherapy plus CTLA-4 blockade in lung cancer. Across the whole study: Among enrolled patients, 15% to 20% responded and around 30% achieved disease control. Study conclusions and caveats: After treatment with radiotherapy plus ipilimumab, TCR clones that came from the tumor expanded in blood.

This CDR3 comprises 16 residues. The V gene's germline CDR1 is SGHNT and CDR2 YYREEE (reference sequence). Trimming removed 0 bases from V and 2 bases from J; junction bases left unmatched: 4. This clone has only one observation. The antigen is not known. This table comes from immunoSEQ multiplex PCR, and its TCRdb copy is limited to in-frame clones, with some not included. The table lists 45,000 or so clones, over 75% of them singletons. This TCR was recovered from a human donor with non-small cell lung cancer whose response to radiotherapy plus ipilimumab could not be evaluated. The chain uses TRBV5-4 and TRBJ2-5; 10 bases align to TRBD2. This specimen consisted of peripheral blood, obtained from a patient treated with radiotherapy plus ipilimumab. This chain's CDR3 is CASSLAPSGGQETQYF. The CDR3 DNA follows: TGTGCCAGCAGCTTGGCTCCTAGCGGGGGACAAGAGACCCAGTACTTC. Drawing the rest from reference TRBV5-4 and TRBJ2-5, the complete variable domain is ETGVTQSPTHLIKTRGQQVTLRCSSQSGHNTVSWYQQALGQGPQFIFQYYREEENGRGNFPPRFSGLQFPNYSSELNVNALELDDSALYLCASSLAPSGGQETQYFGPGTRLLVL.